This T cell receptor beta chain is from a study of T cell changes during pregnancy in multiple sclerosis. This CDR3 has 13 residues. The ends were cut back, 3 bases at V and 0 bases at J, with 5 bases in the middle. The V gene's germline CDR1 is SEHNR and CDR2 FQNEAQ (reference sequence). Sequenced by immunoSEQ multiplex PCR; TCRdb stores in-frame clones only, minus some. The sample yields approximately 110,000 clones, roughly nine tenths seen once. The sequenced sample was peripheral blood, obtained after pregnancy. The clonotype originates from a female donor with multiple sclerosis, enrolled in a pregnancy study. This chain links TRBV7-9 with TRBJ1-1; D is uncertain. The CDR3 is CASSLSLNTEAFF. CDR3 bases: TGTGCCAGCAGCTTGTCATTGAACACTGAAGCTTTCTTT.